The entry below describes one T cell receptor (beta chain). Antigen specificity is unknown. V dropped 2 bases and J dropped 7; count of bases not matched to a gene: 5. Germline V gene data show CDR1 as MNHEY and CDR2 as SMNVEV (reference sequence). The CDR3 extends over 14 amino acids. Primers: 60 Vbeta forward and 13 Jbeta reverse. Sequencing used immunoSEQ multiplex PCR; TCRdb keeps in-frame clones, though not all of them. The sample carries some 190,000 clones, approximately 86% recorded once. These data originate in a study of cytomegalovirus exposure and HLA in healthy donors. Findings and limits, study-wide: Later genetic work tied a missense DCLRE1C variant to beta-chain V and J trimming. With further analysis later on, most CMV-associated TCR beta chains appeared HLA-restricted. TCR beta sequences reportedly predicted most subjects' HLA-A and HLA-B alleles accurately.

The sequence was collected from a woman aged 25 to 39 in good health and CMV-seronegative. The V call is TRBV27, the J call TRBJ1-2, with 9 bases fitting TRBD1. Sequenced material: PBMCs. DNA of the CDR3: TGTGCCAGCAGTTTAGTACAGGGGGCAGGTGGCTACACCTTC. It translates to CASSLVQGAGGYTF.